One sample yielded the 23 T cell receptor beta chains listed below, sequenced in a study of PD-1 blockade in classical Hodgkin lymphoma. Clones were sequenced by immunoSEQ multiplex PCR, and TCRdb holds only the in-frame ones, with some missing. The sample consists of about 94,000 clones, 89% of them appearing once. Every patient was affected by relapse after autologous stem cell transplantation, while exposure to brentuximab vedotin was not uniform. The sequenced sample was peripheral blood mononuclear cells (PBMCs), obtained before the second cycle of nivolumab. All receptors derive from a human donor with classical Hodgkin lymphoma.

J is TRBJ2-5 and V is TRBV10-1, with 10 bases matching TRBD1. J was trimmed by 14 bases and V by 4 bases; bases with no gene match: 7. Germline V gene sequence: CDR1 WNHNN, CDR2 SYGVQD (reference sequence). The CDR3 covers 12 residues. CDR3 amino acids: CASSVSRDRGYF. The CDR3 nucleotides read TGCGCCAGCAGTGTTTCCCGGGACAGGGGTTACTTC.

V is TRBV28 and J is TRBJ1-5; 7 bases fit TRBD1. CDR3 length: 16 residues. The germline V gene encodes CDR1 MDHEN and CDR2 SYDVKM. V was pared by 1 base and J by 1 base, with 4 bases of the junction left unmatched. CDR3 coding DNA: TGTGCCAGCAGTTTATCTGCGGGACAGAGCAATCAGCCCCAGCATTTT. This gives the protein CASSLSAGQSNQPQHF.

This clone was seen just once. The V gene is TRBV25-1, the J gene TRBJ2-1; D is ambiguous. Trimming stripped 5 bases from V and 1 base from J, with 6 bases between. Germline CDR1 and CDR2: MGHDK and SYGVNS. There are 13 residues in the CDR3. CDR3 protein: CASSIGSYNEQFF. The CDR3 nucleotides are TGTGCCAGCAGTATCGGTTCCTACAATGAGCAGTTCTTC.

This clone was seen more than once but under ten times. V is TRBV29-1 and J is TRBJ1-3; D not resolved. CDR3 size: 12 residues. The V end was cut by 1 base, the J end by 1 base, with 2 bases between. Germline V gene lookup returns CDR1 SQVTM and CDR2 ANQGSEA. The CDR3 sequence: CSVEGSGNTIYF. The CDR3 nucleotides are TGCAGCGTTGAAGGGTCTGGAAACACCATATATTTT. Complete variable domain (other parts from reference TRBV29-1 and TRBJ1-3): SAVISQKPSRDICQRGTSLTIQCQVDSQVTMMFWYRQQPGQSLTLIATANQGSEATYESGFVIDKFPISRPNLTFSTLTVSNMSPEDSSIYLCSVEGSGNTIYFGEGSWLTVV.

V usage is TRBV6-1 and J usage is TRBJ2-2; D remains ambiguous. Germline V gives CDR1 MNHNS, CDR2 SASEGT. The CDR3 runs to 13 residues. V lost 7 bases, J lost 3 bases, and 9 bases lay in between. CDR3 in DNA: TGTGCCAGCATTTTCACAGACACCGGGGAGCTGTTTTTT. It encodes CASIFTDTGELFF.

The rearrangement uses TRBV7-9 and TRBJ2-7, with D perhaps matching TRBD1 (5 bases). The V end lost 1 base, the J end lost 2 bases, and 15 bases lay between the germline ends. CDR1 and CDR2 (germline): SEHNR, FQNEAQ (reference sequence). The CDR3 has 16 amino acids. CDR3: CASSLVTANGPYEQYF. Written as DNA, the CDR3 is TGTGCCAGCAGCTTAGTGACAGCCAACGGTCCCTACGAGCAGTACTTC.

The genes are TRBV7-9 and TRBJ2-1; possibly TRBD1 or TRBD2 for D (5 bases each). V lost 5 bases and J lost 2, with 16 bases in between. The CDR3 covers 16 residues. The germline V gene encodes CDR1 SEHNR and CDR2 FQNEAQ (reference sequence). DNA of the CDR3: TGTGCCAGCAGCAGTACCGGGACGGTGACCTACAATGAGCAGTTCTTC. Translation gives CASSSTGTVTYNEQFF.

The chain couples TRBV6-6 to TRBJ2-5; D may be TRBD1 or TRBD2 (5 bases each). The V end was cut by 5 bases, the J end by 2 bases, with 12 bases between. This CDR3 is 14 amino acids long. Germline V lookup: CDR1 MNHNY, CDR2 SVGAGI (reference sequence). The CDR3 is CASSRLGGQETQYF. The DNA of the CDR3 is TGTGCCAGCAGTCGCCTTGGGGGACAAGAGACCCAGTACTTC.

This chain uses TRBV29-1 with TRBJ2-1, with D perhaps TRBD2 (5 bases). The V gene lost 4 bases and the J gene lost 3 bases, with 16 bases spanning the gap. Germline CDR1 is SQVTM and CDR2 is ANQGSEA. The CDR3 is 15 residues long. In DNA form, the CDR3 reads TGCAGCGTTGGAGGCTCCGGAGGCTTCTACAATGAGCAGTTCTTC. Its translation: CSVGGSGGFYNEQFF.

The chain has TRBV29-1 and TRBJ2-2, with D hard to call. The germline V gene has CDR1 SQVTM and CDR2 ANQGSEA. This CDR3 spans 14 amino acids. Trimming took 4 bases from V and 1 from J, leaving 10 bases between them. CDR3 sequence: CSVAYVENTGELFF. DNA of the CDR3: TGCAGCGTTGCATATGTAGAGAACACCGGGGAGCTGTTTTTT.

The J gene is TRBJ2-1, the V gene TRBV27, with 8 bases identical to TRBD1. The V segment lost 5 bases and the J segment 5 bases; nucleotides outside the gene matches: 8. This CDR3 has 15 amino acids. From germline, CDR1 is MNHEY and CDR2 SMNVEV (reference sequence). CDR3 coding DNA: TGTGCCAGCAGTGCAGACAGGGGACCCCACAATGAGCAGTTCTTC. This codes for CASSADRGPHNEQFF.

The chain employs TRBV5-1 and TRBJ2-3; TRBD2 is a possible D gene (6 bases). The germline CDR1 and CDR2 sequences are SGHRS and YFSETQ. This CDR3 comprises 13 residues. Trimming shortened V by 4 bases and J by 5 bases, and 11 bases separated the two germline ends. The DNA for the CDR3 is TGCGCCAGCAGCCCGCCGGGAGTAGATACGCAGTATTTT. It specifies CASSPPGVDTQYF.

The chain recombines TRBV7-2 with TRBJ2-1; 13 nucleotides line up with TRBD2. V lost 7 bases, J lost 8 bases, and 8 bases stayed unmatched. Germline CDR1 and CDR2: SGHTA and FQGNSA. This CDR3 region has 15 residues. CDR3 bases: TGTGCCAGCAACGTACTAGCGGGGGGGCTGGATGAGCAGTTCTTC. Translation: CASNVLAGGLDEQFF.

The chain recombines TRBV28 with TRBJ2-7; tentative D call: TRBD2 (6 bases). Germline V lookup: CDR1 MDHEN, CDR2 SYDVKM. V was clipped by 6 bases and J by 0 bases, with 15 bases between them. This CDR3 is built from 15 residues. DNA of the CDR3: TGTGCCAGCAGCCCTCGGGGGTTAATCTCCTACGAGCAGTACTTC. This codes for CASSPRGLISYEQYF.

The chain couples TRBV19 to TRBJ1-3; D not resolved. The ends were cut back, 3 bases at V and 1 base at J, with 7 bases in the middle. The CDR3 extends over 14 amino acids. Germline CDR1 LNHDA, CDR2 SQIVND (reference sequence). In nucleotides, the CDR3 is TGTGCCAGTAGTATTCGGGGTTCTGGAAACACCATATATTTT. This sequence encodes CASSIRGSGNTIYF. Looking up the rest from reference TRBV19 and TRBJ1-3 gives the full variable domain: DGGITQSPKYLFRKEGQNVTLSCEQNLNHDAMYWYRQDPGQGLRLIYYSQIVNDFQKGDIAEGYSVSREKKESFPLTVTSAQKNPTAFYLCASSIRGSGNTIYFGEGSWLTVV.

This chain's CDR3 is CATSSILVDEQFF. CDR3 DNA: TGTGCCACCAGCAGTATTTTAGTGGATGAGCAGTTCTTC. The chain has TRBV15 and TRBJ2-1; D unclear. The CDR3 contains 13 residues. Germline lookup yields CDR1 LNHNV and CDR2 YYDKDF (reference sequence). Trimming cost V 3 bases and J 8 bases, with 11 bases left between them.

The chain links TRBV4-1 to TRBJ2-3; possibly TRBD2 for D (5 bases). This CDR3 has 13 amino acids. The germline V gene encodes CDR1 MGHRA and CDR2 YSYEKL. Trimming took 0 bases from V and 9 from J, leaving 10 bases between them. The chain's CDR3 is CASSQDDGETQYF. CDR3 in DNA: TGCGCCAGCAGCCAAGATGACGGGGAAACGCAGTATTTT.

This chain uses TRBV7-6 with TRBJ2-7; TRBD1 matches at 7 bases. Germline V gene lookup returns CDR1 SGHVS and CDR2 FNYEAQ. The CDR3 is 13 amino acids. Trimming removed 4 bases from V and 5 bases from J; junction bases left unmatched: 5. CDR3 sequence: CASSSWTGNEQYF. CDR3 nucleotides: TGTGCCAGCAGCTCGTGGACAGGAAACGAGCAGTACTTC.

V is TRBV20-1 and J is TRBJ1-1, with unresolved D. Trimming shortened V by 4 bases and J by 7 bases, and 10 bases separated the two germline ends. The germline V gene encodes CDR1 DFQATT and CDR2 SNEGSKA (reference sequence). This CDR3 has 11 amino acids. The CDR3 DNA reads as TGCAGTGCTACCCGGGTGGTTGAAGCTTTCTTT. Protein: CSATRVVEAFF.

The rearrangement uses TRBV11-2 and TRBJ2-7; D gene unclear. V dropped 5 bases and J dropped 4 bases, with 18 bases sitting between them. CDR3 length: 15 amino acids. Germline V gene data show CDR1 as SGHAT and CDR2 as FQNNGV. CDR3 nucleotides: TGTGCCAGCAGCCCAACAAACCTCTCAATTTACGAGCAGTACTTC. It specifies CASSPTNLSIYEQYF. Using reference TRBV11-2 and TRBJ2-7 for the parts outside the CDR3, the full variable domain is EAGVAQSPRYKIIEKRQSVAFWCNPISGHATLYWYQQILGQGPKLLIQFQNNGVVDDSQLPKDRFSAERLKGVDSTLKIQPAKLEDSAVYLCASSPTNLSIYEQYFGPGTRLTVT.

The CDR3 DNA follows: TGTGCCAGCAGTTTAGCGTGGGGAGGGCCAAGACTGTTTTTT. Residues: CASSLAWGGPRLFF. The genes are TRBV28 and TRBJ1-4; D is ambiguous. With 2 bases removed from V and 13 bases from J, the gap between germline ends came to 17 bases. This CDR3 is built from 14 residues. The germline gives CDR1 MDHEN, CDR2 SYDVKM.

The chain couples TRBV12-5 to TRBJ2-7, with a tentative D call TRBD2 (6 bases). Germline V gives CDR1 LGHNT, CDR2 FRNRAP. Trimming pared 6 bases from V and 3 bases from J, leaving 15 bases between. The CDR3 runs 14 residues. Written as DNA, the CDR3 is TGTGCTAGTGGCCTATGGGACTTAGGCTACGAGCAGTACTTC. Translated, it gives CASGLWDLGYEQYF.

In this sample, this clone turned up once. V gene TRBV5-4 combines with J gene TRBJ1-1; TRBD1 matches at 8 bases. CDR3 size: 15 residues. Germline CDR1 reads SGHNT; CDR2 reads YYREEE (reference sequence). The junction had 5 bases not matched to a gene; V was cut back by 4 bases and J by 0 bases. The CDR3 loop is CASSPRTGLNTEAFF. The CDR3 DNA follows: TGTGCCAGCAGCCCAAGGACAGGGTTGAACACTGAAGCTTTCTTT.